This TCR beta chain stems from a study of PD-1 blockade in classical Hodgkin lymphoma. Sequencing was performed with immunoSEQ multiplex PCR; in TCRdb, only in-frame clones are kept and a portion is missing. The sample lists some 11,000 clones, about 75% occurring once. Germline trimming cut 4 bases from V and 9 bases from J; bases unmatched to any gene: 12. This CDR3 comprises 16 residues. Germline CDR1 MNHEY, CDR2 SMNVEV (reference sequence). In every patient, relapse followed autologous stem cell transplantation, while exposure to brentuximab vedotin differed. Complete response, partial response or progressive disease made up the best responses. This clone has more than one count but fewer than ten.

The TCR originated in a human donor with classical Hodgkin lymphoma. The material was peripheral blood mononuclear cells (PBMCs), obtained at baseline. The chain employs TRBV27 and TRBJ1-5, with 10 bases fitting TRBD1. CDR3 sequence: CASSSSTGTGAGPQHF. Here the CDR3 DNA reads TGTGCCAGCAGTTCCTCAACCGGGACAGGGGCCGGGCCCCAGCATTTT.